This is a list of T cell receptor beta chains from one sample in a study of T cell repertoires in cytomegalovirus infection. TCRdb re-called the reads with MiXCR, one entry per CDR3 protein. There are hundreds of thousands of distinct CDR3 sequences in the sample; 30% to 40% occur only once, and 18% lies in the top ten. These receptors have no identified antigens. This sample comprised cultured PBMCs, obtained from culture after CMV antigen stimulation. These receptor sequences come from a human donor in good health (CMV status not recorded). Some clones in this sample may be carry-over from other donors' samples. The CDR3 runs from the conserved cysteine through the conserved F or W. A D gene is named only where the DNA matches it firmly. Only some rows state a clone size, as once, few, many or a class for expanded clones.

J gene: TRBJ1-6; clone size: .; V gene: TRBV2; D gene: .; CDR3 DNA: TGTGCCAGCAGTGAAGAGGGGTATGGATCCCTCCACTTT; CDR3 protein: CASSEEGYGSLHF
J gene: TRBJ2-7; clone size: .; V gene: TRBV2; D gene: .; CDR3 DNA: TGTGCCAGCAGCTCCCGGGGGTTCGTCGAGCAGTACTTC; CDR3 protein: CASSSRGFVEQYF
J gene: TRBJ2-5; clone size: .; V gene: TRBV6-1; D gene: TRBD2; CDR3 DNA: TGTGCCAGCAGCTCACTCGGGACTAGACAAGAGACCCAGTACTTC; CDR3 protein: CASSSLGTRQETQYF
J gene: TRBJ1-6; clone size: few; V gene: TRBV19; D gene: .; CDR3 DNA: TGTGCCAGTAGGAGCCCCGGACGCCTGGGCTATAATTCACCCCTCCACTTT; CDR3 protein: CASRSPGRLGYNSPLHF
J gene: TRBJ1-2; clone size: .; V gene: TRBV19; D gene: TRBD1; CDR3 DNA: TGTGCCAGTAGTACCACCCCAGGGGGCGTCTATGGCTACACCTTC; CDR3 protein: CASSTTPGGVYGYTF
J gene: TRBJ2-3; clone size: many; V gene: TRBV7-2; D gene: TRBD2; CDR3 DNA: TGTGCCAGCAGCTTACGCCTAGCGGACTTGCCCACAGATACGCAGTATTTT; CDR3 protein: CASSLRLADLPTDTQYF
J gene: TRBJ2-5; clone size: .; V gene: TRBV20-1; D gene: .; CDR3 DNA: TGCAGTGCTCACCCTCAGGTTCCGGTCAAGAGAACCCAGTACTTC; CDR3 protein: CSAHPQVPVKRTQYF
J gene: TRBJ1-4; clone size: .; V gene: TRBV5-4; D gene: TRBD1; CDR3 DNA: TGTGCCAGCAGCTGGGACAGGAATGAAAAACTGTTTTTT; CDR3 protein: CASSWDRNEKLFF
J gene: TRBJ2-3; clone size: few; V gene: TRBV5-8; D gene: .; CDR3 DNA: TGTGCCAGCAGCTTGGGCCGGCTTGGCACAGATACGCAGTATTTT; CDR3 protein: CASSLGRLGTDTQYF
J gene: TRBJ1-2; clone size: few; V gene: TRBV7-9; D gene: .; CDR3 DNA: TGTGCCAGCAGCTTAGCGGGGACACGGAGATATGGCTACACCTTC; CDR3 protein: CASSLAGTRRYGYTF
J gene: TRBJ2-7; clone size: many; V gene: TRBV7-9; D gene: TRBD1; CDR3 DNA: TGTGCCAGCAGCTTCCGACAGGGGGGCTACGAGCAGTACTTC; CDR3 protein: CASSFRQGGYEQYF
J gene: TRBJ2-2; clone size: few; V gene: TRBV7-9; D gene: .; CDR3 DNA: TGTGCCAGCATAGGATCCGGGGAGCTGTTTTTT; CDR3 protein: CASIGSGELFF
J gene: TRBJ2-7; clone size: .; V gene: TRBV7-2; D gene: TRBD2; CDR3 DNA: TGTGCCAGCAGCTTAGTTTCTAGCGGGGGGGGGTACGAGCAGTACTTC; CDR3 protein: CASSLVSSGGGYEQYF
J gene: TRBJ2-3; clone size: .; V gene: TRBV10-3; D gene: TRBD2; CDR3 DNA: TGTGCCATCACCTCGCTAGCGGGGGGGGTAGATACGCAGTATTTT; CDR3 protein: CAITSLAGGVDTQYF
J gene: TRBJ1-6; clone size: .; V gene: TRBV19; D gene: TRBD1; CDR3 DNA: TGTGCCAGTAGTATCCTACAGGGGGCTATCAATTCACCCCTCCACTTT; CDR3 protein: CASSILQGAINSPLHF
J gene: TRBJ1-1; clone size: .; V gene: TRBV12-3/TRBV12-4; D gene: .; CDR3 DNA: TGTGCCAGCAGGAGGATGGAGAACACTGAAGCTTTCTTT; CDR3 protein: CASRRMENTEAFF
J gene: TRBJ2-3; clone size: few; V gene: TRBV6-5; D gene: .; CDR3 DNA: TGTGCCAGCAGTTACGGTCGAGGGGCCACAGATACGCAGTATTTT; CDR3 protein: CASSYGRGATDTQYF
J gene: TRBJ1-1; clone size: once; V gene: TRBV5-4; D gene: TRBD1; CDR3 DNA: TGTGCCAGCAGCCTGACAGGGGAGTACACTGAAGCTTTCTTT; CDR3 protein: CASSLTGEYTEAFF
J gene: TRBJ1-6; clone size: .; V gene: TRBV7-9; D gene: .; CDR3 DNA: TGTGCCAGCAGCCCGACCGGGCGAGACGATAATTCACCCCTCCACTTT; CDR3 protein: CASSPTGRDDNSPLHF
J gene: TRBJ2-1; clone size: .; V gene: TRBV19; D gene: TRBD1; CDR3 DNA: TGTGCCAGTAGTGCAGGACAGGGCCCTGAGCAGTTCTTC; CDR3 protein: CASSAGQGPEQFF
J gene: TRBJ1-4; clone size: .; V gene: TRBV5-8; D gene: TRBD1; CDR3 DNA: TGTGCCAGCAGAGACAGGGCGCTAAATGAAAAACTGTTTTTT; CDR3 protein: CASRDRALNEKLFF
J gene: TRBJ2-3; clone size: .; V gene: TRBV5-5; D gene: .; CDR3 DNA: TGTGCCAGCAGCTCAAACAGGGTCACAGATACGCAGTATTTT; CDR3 protein: CASSSNRVTDTQYF
J gene: TRBJ2-7; clone size: .; V gene: TRBV7-2; D gene: .; CDR3 DNA: TGTGCCAGCAGCTCCCTGAGCGCCTCCTACGAGCAGTACTTC; CDR3 protein: CASSSLSASYEQYF
J gene: TRBJ2-7; clone size: .; V gene: TRBV19; D gene: .; CDR3 DNA: TGTGCCAGTCATCACCTGGGGGGGGCCGTCTACGAGCAGTACTTC; CDR3 protein: CASHHLGGAVYEQYF
J gene: TRBJ2-3; clone size: many; V gene: TRBV7-2; D gene: TRBD2; CDR3 DNA: TGTGCCAGCAGCCCACGCAGCGGGGGAGGGGATACGCAGTATTTT; CDR3 protein: CASSPRSGGGDTQYF
J gene: TRBJ2-1; clone size: .; V gene: TRBV6-2/TRBV6-3; D gene: .; CDR3 DNA: TGTGCCAGCAACCCTGATTGGGGGGTGCGGAATGAGCAGTTCTTC; CDR3 protein: CASNPDWGVRNEQFF
J gene: TRBJ1-1; clone size: .; V gene: TRBV7-8; D gene: .; CDR3 DNA: TGTGCCAGCAGCACCAGCTGGGCCGGAGGCATGAACACTGAAGCTTTCTTT; CDR3 protein: CASSTSWAGGMNTEAFF
J gene: TRBJ2-1; clone size: .; V gene: TRBV12-3/TRBV12-4; D gene: .; CDR3 DNA: TGTGCCAGCAGTCCGGACGGGACCCTGGGTGAGCAGTTCTTC; CDR3 protein: CASSPDGTLGEQFF
J gene: TRBJ1-5; clone size: few; V gene: TRBV2; D gene: .; CDR3 DNA: TGTGCCAGTCAGAGGGGGGACTATCAGCCCCAGCATTTT; CDR3 protein: CASQRGDYQPQHF
J gene: TRBJ2-3; clone size: few; V gene: TRBV20-1; D gene: .; CDR3 DNA: TGCAGTGCTAGAGGGTCAGGGAGTAGCACAGATACGCAGTATTTT; CDR3 protein: CSARGSGSSTDTQYF
J gene: TRBJ1-2; clone size: .; V gene: TRBV4-3; D gene: .; CDR3 DNA: TGCGCCAGCAGCCAAGATACCAGTCAGGGTTGGGACTATGGCTACACCTTC; CDR3 protein: CASSQDTSQGWDYGYTF
J gene: TRBJ2-7; clone size: .; V gene: TRBV6-5; D gene: TRBD1; CDR3 DNA: TGTGCCAGCAGCACCGGGACAGCGACGGCCTACGAGCAGTACTTC; CDR3 protein: CASSTGTATAYEQYF
J gene: TRBJ1-2; clone size: .; V gene: TRBV5-1; D gene: .; CDR3 DNA: TGCGCCAGCAGCTCGAACAGGGTAGATGGCTACACCTTC; CDR3 protein: CASSSNRVDGYTF
J gene: TRBJ2-2; clone size: few; V gene: TRBV6-1; D gene: TRBD1; CDR3 DNA: TGTGCCAGCAGTGAAAGGACAGGTCGCACCGGGGAGCTGTTTTTT; CDR3 protein: CASSERTGRTGELFF
J gene: TRBJ1-2; clone size: few; V gene: TRBV12-3/TRBV12-4; D gene: .; CDR3 DNA: TGTGCCAGCAGTTTATACGTGGGCAGGACTAACTATGGCTACACCTTC; CDR3 protein: CASSLYVGRTNYGYTF
J gene: TRBJ2-1; clone size: .; V gene: TRBV28; D gene: .; CDR3 DNA: TGTGCCAGCAGTTTATTGGCCGGATCGGGGGAGCAGTTCTTC; CDR3 protein: CASSLLAGSGEQFF
J gene: TRBJ2-7; clone size: few; V gene: TRBV11-3; D gene: .; CDR3 DNA: TGTGCCAGCAGCTTAGGACTTCTTGCCGAGCAGTACTTC; CDR3 protein: CASSLGLLAEQYF
J gene: TRBJ2-2; clone size: few; V gene: TRBV7-8; D gene: .; CDR3 DNA: TGTGCCAGCAGCGACCCCCTGGACATAAACACCGGGGAGCTGTTTTTT; CDR3 protein: CASSDPLDINTGELFF
J gene: TRBJ2-7; clone size: many; V gene: TRBV7-8; D gene: .; CDR3 DNA: TGTGCCAGCAGCTTAGAATCGGGCTACGAGCAGTACTTC; CDR3 protein: CASSLESGYEQYF
J gene: TRBJ2-3; clone size: many; V gene: TRBV7-2; D gene: .; CDR3 DNA: TGTGCCAGCAGCTTAGGAACGGGATTTGCAGATACGCAGTATTTT; CDR3 protein: CASSLGTGFADTQYF
J gene: TRBJ2-3; clone size: .; V gene: TRBV7-2; D gene: TRBD2; CDR3 DNA: TGTGCCAGCAGCTTAGTGGTCCCGAGCGGGGGGGCCGTGGCAGATACGCAGTATTTT; CDR3 protein: CASSLVVPSGGAVADTQYF
J gene: TRBJ1-1; clone size: .; V gene: TRBV2; D gene: .; CDR3 DNA: TGTGCCAGCCTCCGGGACATCAACACTGAAGCTTTCTTT; CDR3 protein: CASLRDINTEAFF
J gene: TRBJ2-1; clone size: .; V gene: TRBV4-1; D gene: TRBD1; CDR3 DNA: TGCGCCAGCAGCCGCTACCCCGGGACAGGGGGAGATGAGCAGTTCTTC; CDR3 protein: CASSRYPGTGGDEQFF
J gene: TRBJ2-5; clone size: .; V gene: TRBV11-2; D gene: TRBD1; CDR3 DNA: TGTGCCAGCAGCTTGGACAGGGGGTATATAGAGACCCAGTACTTC; CDR3 protein: CASSLDRGYIETQYF
J gene: TRBJ1-2; clone size: many; V gene: TRBV7-2; D gene: TRBD1; CDR3 DNA: TGTGCCAGCAGCTTGGACAGGGGGCGTGGCTACACCTTC; CDR3 protein: CASSLDRGRGYTF
J gene: TRBJ2-5; clone size: .; V gene: TRBV7-4; D gene: .; CDR3 DNA: TGTGCCAGCAGCCCTCCGAGTTGGGGGGGCTCGCGGGAGACCCAGTACTTC; CDR3 protein: CASSPPSWGGSRETQYF
J gene: TRBJ1-2; clone size: .; V gene: TRBV10-3; D gene: TRBD1; CDR3 DNA: TGTGCCATCAGTACCGGACAGGGTTATGGCTACACCTTC; CDR3 protein: CAISTGQGYGYTF
J gene: TRBJ1-1; clone size: few; V gene: TRBV7-9; D gene: .; CDR3 DNA: TGTGCCAGCAGCTTGGGGGGGCCTAATATGAACACTGAAGCTTTCTTT; CDR3 protein: CASSLGGPNMNTEAFF